Each of the 26 T cell receptor beta chains below was sequenced from the same sample in a study of PD-L1 blockade in urothelial cancer. TCRdb keeps only in-frame clones here, not all; method: immunoSEQ multiplex PCR. Of 50,000 or so clones detected, approximately 80% appear once; the ten largest clones hold 4% to 5.5%. The sample was PBMCs, taken around atezolizumab (anti-PD-L1) treatment. The receptors were gathered from a man aged 65 to 79 with urothelial cancer.

The chain couples TRBV15 to TRBJ1-3, with D hard to call. Germline V CDR1 and CDR2: LNHNV, YYDKDF (reference sequence). The CDR3 length is 15 residues. Trimming took off 0 bases at V and 0 bases at J, with 6 bases between the two ends. CDR3 sequence reads: CATSRDAGSGNTIYF. DNA of the CDR3: TGTGCCACCAGCAGAGATGCGGGCTCTGGAAACACCATATATTTT. Combining the CDR3 with reference TRBV15 and TRBJ1-3 gives the whole variable domain DAMVIQNPRYQVTQFGKPVTLSCSQTLNHNVMYWYQQKSSQAPKLLFHYYDKDFNNEADTPDNFQSRRPNTSFCFLDIRSPGLGDTAMYLCATSRDAGSGNTIYFGEGSWLTVV.

The chain joins TRBV11-3 to TRBJ1-1, with TRBD1 matching 9 bases. V was pared by 2 bases and J by 5 bases, with 6 bases of the junction left unmatched. The CDR3 spans 15 residues. Per germline, CDR1 SGHNT and CDR2 YENEEA. This CDR3 is CASSLTGQGHTEAFF. The CDR3 coding sequence is TGTGCCAGCAGCTTAACGGGACAGGGTCATACTGAAGCTTTCTTT.

This chain links TRBV14 with TRBJ1-5; 10 bases map to TRBD1. V dropped 6 bases and J dropped 5; count of bases not matched to a gene: 4. Germline V gene data show CDR1 as SGHDN and CDR2 as FVKESK. This CDR3 is built from 14 residues. CDR3 sequence reads: CASSLGQGDQPQHF. The CDR3, as DNA: TGTGCCAGCAGTCTCGGACAGGGGGATCAGCCCCAGCATTTT. The full variable domain, its missing parts supplied by reference TRBV14 and TRBJ1-5, is EAGVTQFPSHSVIEKGQTVTLRCDPISGHDNLYWYRRVMGKEIKFLLHFVKESKQDESGMPNNRFLAERTGGTYSTLKVQPAELEDSGVYFCASSLGQGDQPQHFGDGTRLSIL.

The rearrangement links TRBV5-1 to TRBJ2-3; TRBD2 agrees at 10 bases. Germline CDR1 reads SGHRS; CDR2 reads YFSETQ. There are 14 residues in the CDR3. The trim removed 2 bases at V and 6 bases at J, leaving 3 bases unmatched. The CDR3, as DNA: TGCGCCAGCAGCTTCAGTAGCGGGGGGGATACGCAGTATTTT. This gives the protein CASSFSSGGDTQYF.

This sequence joins TRBV21-1 and TRBJ2-1; TRBD1, the table's D call, was not compared with the DNA. TRBV21-1 is described as a pseudogene. CDR3 length: 16 amino acids. CDR3 protein: CASTMTGLARYNEQFF. CDR3 bases: TGTGCCAGCACTATGACAGGGCTAGCCAGATACAATGAGCAGTTCTTC.

There are a few counts of this clone. The chain uses TRBV12-5 and TRBJ2-1, with 9 bases fitting TRBD2. This CDR3 region has 17 residues. Germline V gene sequence: CDR1 LGHNT, CDR2 FRNRAP. V trimming: 2 bases; J trimming: 2 bases; junction bases outside the gene matches: 7. The CDR3 DNA reads as TGTGCTAGTGGTTTGTCCGGGGTAGCGGGGGCCTACAATGAGCAGTTCTTC. It specifies CASGLSGVAGAYNEQFF.

The CDR3 spells CASSLVGGRNTEAFF. In DNA, the CDR3 is TGTGCCAGCAGCTTAGTGGGGGGGAGGAACACTGAAGCTTTCTTT. The rearrangement joins TRBV7-2 to TRBJ1-1, with D possibly matching TRBD1 (5 bases). The germline V gene encodes CDR1 SGHTA and CDR2 FQGNSA. The CDR3 length is 15 residues. The germline V and J ends were trimmed by 1 base and 1 base, with 10 bases remaining between them.

The V and J genes are TRBV5-4 and TRBJ1-1; 7 positions match TRBD1. The CDR3 has 14 residues. V lost 1 base to trimming and J lost 5 bases; unmatched junction nucleotides: 5. Germline V gene sequence: CDR1 SGHNT, CDR2 YYREEE (reference sequence). The CDR3 loop reads CASSLTGVRTEAFF. As DNA, the CDR3 is TGTGCCAGCAGCTTGACAGGGGTTAGGACTGAAGCTTTCTTT.

The CDR3 nucleotides are TGCGCCAGCAGCTTGTTTGCGGGAGGGCCCACAGATACGCAGTATTTT. This encodes CASSLFAGGPTDTQYF. This sequence joins TRBV5-1 and TRBJ2-3; 9 bases match TRBD2. V lost 1 base and J lost 2; bases outside the gene matches: 5. The length of the CDR3 is 16 residues. Germline CDR1 reads SGHRS; CDR2 reads YFSETQ.

This clone appeared a single time. This rearrangement joins TRBV7-2 to TRBJ2-7, with TRBD2 matching 8 bases. The CDR3 spans 14 residues. Germline CDR1 reads SGHTA; CDR2 reads FQGNSA. After removal of 2 bases from V and 4 bases from J, the junction contained 4 bases not matched to a gene. CDR3 coding DNA: TGTGCCAGCAGCTTAACTAGCGGACCTTACGAGCAGTACTTC. It specifies CASSLTSGPYEQYF.

The V and J genes are TRBV29-1 and TRBJ2-7; 16 nucleotides align to TRBD2. Germline CDR1 SQVTM, CDR2 ANQGSEA. J lost 6 bases, V lost 6 bases, and 5 bases had no gene match. This CDR3 contains 14 residues. Here the CDR3 reads CSVSGTSGRGEQYF. CDR3 in DNA: TGCAGCGTCTCCGGGACTAGCGGGAGGGGCGAGCAGTACTTC.

The chain uses TRBV5-1 and TRBJ2-7; D uncertain. Trimming left V 0 bases short and J 5 bases short, with 6 bases between. This CDR3 is 12 amino acids long. The germline gives CDR1 SGHRS, CDR2 YFSETQ. The chain's CDR3 is CASSLVRDEQYF. For the CDR3, the DNA is TGCGCCAGCAGCTTGGTGAGAGACGAGCAGTACTTC.

V is TRBV18 and J is TRBJ2-7; 7 bases align to TRBD2. The V and J ends lost 6 bases and 3 bases, in that order; junction bases with no gene match: 5. The germline gives CDR1 KGHSH, CDR2 LQKENI. The CDR3 extends over 13 amino acids. The CDR3 spells CASSWGGYYEQYF. The CDR3 DNA reads as TGTGCCAGCTCCTGGGGGGGATACTACGAGCAGTACTTC. The entire variable domain, with the rest obtained from reference TRBV18 and TRBJ2-7, is as follows: NAGVMQNPRHLVRRRGQEARLRCSPMKGHSHVYWYRQLPEEGLKFMVYLQKENIIDESGMPKERFSAEFPKEGPSILRIQQVVRGDSAAYFCASSWGGYYEQYFGPGTRLTVT.

The V gene is TRBV15, the J gene TRBJ2-7; D is possibly TRBD1 (5 bases). The CDR3 covers 15 residues. CDR1 is LNHNV, CDR2 YYDKDF, per germline (reference sequence). The ends were cut back, 5 bases at V and 12 bases at J, with 26 bases in the middle. The CDR3 DNA follows: TGTGCCACCAGCCCAGATTGGGGCAGTAGGGGAAGTCCGTACTTC. Protein sequence: CATSPDWGSRGSPYF.

This clone was recorded once. The chain combines TRBV7-9 with TRBJ2-3; 8 bases are shared with TRBD2. The CDR3 length is 16 residues. The germline V gene has CDR1 SEHNR and CDR2 FQNEAQ (reference sequence). Losses at the gene ends were 5 bases for V and 3 bases for J; bases not matched to a gene: 10. The CDR3 here is CASSVGLGKRTDTQYF. The CDR3 coding sequence is TGTGCCAGCAGCGTGGGACTAGGAAAGAGGACAGATACGCAGTATTTT. Full variable domain (outside the CDR3, taken from reference TRBV7-9 and TRBJ2-3): DTGVSQNPRHKITKRGQNVTFRCDPISEHNRLYWYRQTLGQGPEFLTYFQNEAQLEKSRLLSDRFSAERPKGSFSTLEIQRTEQGDSAMYLCASSVGLGKRTDTQYFGPGTRLTVL.

The chain employs TRBV6-5 and TRBJ2-7, with 10 bases fitting TRBD2. Germline trimming cut 7 bases from V and 1 base from J; bases unmatched to any gene: 4. CDR1 is MNHEY and CDR2 is SVGAGI in the germline V gene. The CDR3 covers 14 residues. As DNA, the CDR3 is TGTGCCAGCACCAAAGCGGGAGGGTCCTACGAGCAGTACTTC. Its protein product is CASTKAGGSYEQYF.

This clone was recorded only once. The chain carries TRBV11-3 and TRBJ2-1; 14 bases align to TRBD2. The CDR3 covers 16 residues. V gave up 5 bases and J gave up 7 bases; unmatched junction bases: 7. Germline assignment: CDR1 SGHNT and CDR2 YENEEA. CDR3: CASSVGTSGRSNEQFF. The CDR3 nucleotides read TGTGCCAGCAGCGTAGGGACTAGCGGGAGATCTAATGAGCAGTTCTTC.

Here the CDR3 DNA reads TGTGCCAGCTCCCTAGACAGGAGCTCTGGGGCCAACGTCCTGACTTTC. Residues: CASSLDRSSGANVLTF. The rearrangement links TRBV18 to TRBJ2-6; maybe TRBD1 (6 bases). Trimming took off 6 bases at V and 0 bases at J, with 12 bases between the two ends. Germline CDR1 is KGHSH and CDR2 is LQKENI. The CDR3 contains 16 residues.

This clone was seen a handful of times. The V gene is TRBV5-1, the J gene TRBJ1-1; 7 positions agree with TRBD1. CDR3 size: 16 residues. Germline lookup yields CDR1 SGHRS and CDR2 YFSETQ. The ends lost 0 bases at V and 4 bases at J; junction bases unmatched: 9. In DNA form, the CDR3 reads TGCGCCAGCAGCTTGGCGAGGGTATACAGGGGCACTGAAGCTTTCTTT. It encodes CASSLARVYRGTEAFF.

J is TRBJ2-1 and V is TRBV5-6; 8 bases are a match to TRBD2. CDR1 is SGHDT and CDR2 is YYEEEE in the germline V gene. Germline trimming cut 4 bases from V and 1 base from J; bases unmatched to any gene: 10. The CDR3 is 17 amino acids. The CDR3 spells CASSIIWTSTSYNEQFF. The CDR3 nucleotides read TGTGCCAGCAGCATTATATGGACTAGCACATCCTACAATGAGCAGTTCTTC. Variable domain in full (rest from reference TRBV5-6 and TRBJ2-1): DAGVTQSPTHLIKTRGQQVTLRCSPKSGHDTVSWYQQALGQGPQFIFQYYEEEERQRGNFPDRFSGHQFPNYSSELNVNALLLGDSALYLCASSIIWTSTSYNEQFFGPGTRLTVL.

The chain has TRBV7-6 and TRBJ1-1; D is possibly TRBD1 (6 bases). Deletions cut 5 bases from V and 0 bases from J, with 10 bases between. In germline, CDR1 is SGHVS, CDR2 FNYEAQ. CDR3 length: 14 amino acids. In DNA form, the CDR3 reads TGTGCCAGCAGCCGACAGGAGATGAACACTGAAGCTTTCTTT. It is translated as CASSRQEMNTEAFF.

The chain joins TRBV10-2 to TRBJ1-1; D is unclear. Germline V gene data show CDR1 as WSHSY and CDR2 as SAAADI. The length of the CDR3 is 14 residues. Trimming pared 5 bases from V and 0 bases from J, leaving 10 bases between. The CDR3 region has the DNA TGCGCCAGCAGTAAAGAGGCAGTGAACACTGAAGCTTTCTTT. The encoded protein is CASSKEAVNTEAFF.

This clone was seen only once. The chain employs TRBV10-3 and TRBJ2-3; D possibly corresponds to TRBD1 (5 bases). The CDR3 length is 14 residues. V was cut by 0 bases and J by 7 bases, with 11 bases left in between. Germline assignment: CDR1 ENHRY and CDR2 SYGVKD. CDR3 DNA: TGTGCCATCAGTGAGTCCCAGGGTGCGAATACGCAGTATTTT. Its translation is CAISESQGANTQYF.

The rearrangement uses TRBV11-3 and TRBJ2-1, with D perhaps TRBD2 (7 bases). This CDR3 is 14 amino acids long. The germline V gene has CDR1 SGHNT and CDR2 YENEEA. Trimming removed 1 base at V and 10 bases at J, with 14 bases between. Here the CDR3 DNA reads TGTGCCAGCAGCTTAGGCGGGGGCCAGGGGGAGCAGTTCTTC. Translation: CASSLGGGQGEQFF.

This chain connects TRBV5-6 to TRBJ2-2, with 10 bases identical to TRBD2. Germline CDR1 is SGHDT and CDR2 is YYEEEE. This CDR3 has 16 residues. The V segment lost 0 bases and the J segment 4 bases; nucleotides outside the gene matches: 3. The CDR3 is CASSLVVAGGTGELFF. The CDR3 DNA is TGTGCCAGCAGCTTGGTGGTAGCGGGGGGCACCGGGGAGCTGTTTTTT.

The rearrangement uses TRBV5-4 and TRBJ2-7; 7 positions match TRBD1. The CDR3 covers 14 residues. V dropped 2 bases and J dropped 3; count of bases not matched to a gene: 5. CDR1 and CDR2 (germline): SGHNT, YYREEE (reference sequence). This chain's CDR3 is CASSFGDRDYEQYF. The CDR3, as DNA: TGTGCCAGCAGCTTCGGGGACAGAGACTACGAGCAGTACTTC.